The entry below gives a single TCR beta chain sequence along with its context. The data derive from a study of cytomegalovirus exposure and HLA in healthy donors. Study as a whole: The study placed roughly four fifths of its roughly 430 genotyped donors in the Caucasian-associated ancestry cluster.

Germline CDR1 and CDR2: SEHNR and FQNEAQ (reference sequence). The junction had 10 bases not matched to a gene; V was cut back by 5 bases and J by 6 bases. The CDR3 sequence is 15 residues long. PCR primers comprised 60 Vbeta and 13 Jbeta primers. Assay used: immunoSEQ multiplex PCR; TCRdb lists only in-frame clones, some missing. The sample comprises about 200,000 clones, approximately 11% of which are singletons, and roughly 7.7% rests with the top ten. This clonotype originated in a middle-aged man in good health and CMV-seropositive. Sequencing input: PBMCs. The rearrangement links TRBV7-9 to TRBJ1-5; 7 nucleotides agree with TRBD1. CDR3 nucleotide sequence: TGTGCCAGCAGCCCCGACAGGGTGGGCGGTCAGCCCCAGCATTTT. Translation: CASSPDRVGGQPQHF.